The 14 T cell receptor beta chains below were found in one sample sequenced in a study of blood T cell repertoires in COVID-19. Libraries were prepared by immunoSEQ multiplex PCR; TCRdb keeps only in-frame clonotypes and omits some of them. The sample has around 260,000 clones; approximately 83% are singletons. Sequencing used PBMCs or T cells enriched from blood (not recorded which). The receptors were gathered from a young woman who had recovered from COVID-19.

V gene TRBV15 combines with J gene TRBJ1-5, with D possibly matching TRBD1 (6 bases). The germline CDR1 and CDR2 sequences are LNHNV and YYDKDF (reference sequence). The ends were cut back, 6 bases at V and 1 base at J, with 13 bases in the middle. The CDR3 is 15 amino acids. The CDR3 protein is CATRQGSWSNQPQHF. In nucleotides, the CDR3 is TGTGCCACCAGACAGGGAAGTTGGAGCAATCAGCCCCAGCATTTT.

The chain employs TRBV20-1 and TRBJ2-7; TRBD1 agrees at 7 bases. The CDR3 runs to 11 residues. V lost 5 bases to trimming and J lost 5 bases; unmatched junction nucleotides: 3. Per the germline V gene, CDR1 is DFQATT and CDR2 is SNEGSKA (reference sequence). CDR3 residues: CSAAGQDEQYF. CDR3 sequence (DNA): TGCAGTGCTGCCGGACAGGACGAGCAGTACTTC.

The rearrangement joins TRBV5-6 to TRBJ2-1; 9 nucleotides match TRBD2. V was clipped by 5 bases and J by 6 bases; unmatched bases: 12. This CDR3 region has 16 residues. Germline CDR1 reads SGHDT; CDR2 reads YYEEEE. The CDR3 region has the DNA TGTGCCAGCAGGTCGTCCAACCGACTAGCGGCCAATGAGCAGTTCTTC. As protein: CASRSSNRLAANEQFF.

J is TRBJ2-7 and V is TRBV29-1; the D gene is possibly TRBD1 (8 bases). CDR1 is SQVTM, CDR2 ANQGSEA, per germline. Deletions cut 2 bases from V and 5 bases from J, with 19 bases between. The CDR3 is 15 residues long. CDR3 nucleotide sequence: TGCAGCGTTGAAAGGGGGGGGACAGGTCGCGACGAGCAGTACTTC. It yields the protein CSVERGGTGRDEQYF.

The count of this clone is one. This sequence joins TRBV29-1 and TRBJ1-2; weak D call: TRBD1 (6 bases). This CDR3 has 14 residues. Germline CDR1 SQVTM, CDR2 ANQGSEA. V lost 0 bases and J 5 bases, leaving 13 bases between the germline ends. The CDR3 is CSVEEATGEYGYTF. The CDR3 region has the DNA TGCAGCGTTGAAGAAGCGACAGGAGAATATGGCTACACCTTC.

The rearrangement uses TRBV29-1 and TRBJ2-3; 10 positions agree with TRBD1. J was trimmed by 2 bases and V by 0 bases; bases with no gene match: 5. The CDR3 is made up of 16 amino acids. Germline CDR1 and CDR2: SQVTM and ANQGSEA. CDR3 sequence reads: CSVEDPGTGVTDTQYF. The CDR3 nucleotides are TGCAGCGTTGAAGATCCAGGGACAGGGGTCACAGATACGCAGTATTTT.

The rearrangement joins TRBV28 to TRBJ2-6; possible D gene TRBD2, 5 bases. The ends were cut back, 2 bases at V and 1 base at J, with 6 bases in the middle. The length of the CDR3 is 15 residues. Germline CDR1 MDHEN, CDR2 SYDVKM. In DNA form, the CDR3 reads TGTGCCAGCAGTTTAGGAGGATCTGGGGCCAACGTCCTGACTTTC. This encodes CASSLGGSGANVLTF.

This clone was detected only once. The rearrangement joins TRBV15 to TRBJ1-5; 11 bases are shared with TRBD1. The V segment lost 4 bases and the J segment 4 bases; nucleotides outside the gene matches: 9. Germline V gene lookup returns CDR1 LNHNV and CDR2 YYDKDF (reference sequence). The length of the CDR3 is 17 residues. In DNA, the CDR3 is TGTGCCACCAGCAAGCTCGGACAGGGGGCTGAAAATCAGCCCCAGCATTTT. Protein product: CATSKLGQGAENQPQHF.

This clone showed up just once. The chain links TRBV5-5 to TRBJ2-6; possible D gene TRBD2, 6 bases. Germline values: CDR1 SGHKS, CDR2 YYEKEE (reference sequence). CDR3 length: 17 amino acids. Trimming took 4 bases from V and 2 from J, leaving 16 bases between them. Written as DNA, the CDR3 is TGTGCCAGCAGCCCTGGTGGAGGGACTCCTGGGGCCAACGTCCTGACTTTC. Its translation: CASSPGGGTPGANVLTF. Full variable domain (outside the CDR3, taken from reference TRBV5-5 and TRBJ2-6): DAGVTQSPTHLIKTRGQQVTLRCSPISGHKSVSWYQQVLGQGPQFIFQYYEKEERGRGNFPDRFSARQFPNYSSELNVNALLLGDSALYLCASSPGGGTPGANVLTFGAGSRLTVL.

The chain recombines TRBV27 with TRBJ2-1, with a weak D call TRBD2 (6 bases). The CDR3 runs to 15 residues. V lost 1 base and J lost 9, with 16 bases in between. Germline V lookup: CDR1 MNHEY, CDR2 SMNVEV (reference sequence). The CDR3, as DNA: TGTGCCAGCAGTTTATATGGCGGGGTAACAATTGAGCAGTTCTTC. It specifies CASSLYGGVTIEQFF.

The chain couples TRBV9 to TRBJ2-3; TRBD2 matches at 7 bases. The V gene end was trimmed by 0 bases and the J gene end by 2 bases; junction bases not matched to a gene: 24. This CDR3 region has 22 residues. CDR1 is SGDLS and CDR2 is YYNGEE in the germline V gene. The CDR3 DNA reads TGTGCCAGCAGCGTAGAGCTCGTCCAGTTCACGCAGCGGGACCTTAACACAGATACGCAGTATTTT. Translating gives CASSVELVQFTQRDLNTDTQYF.

This clone was picked up one time. The chain has TRBV5-1 and TRBJ2-7; 7 bases line up with TRBD2. The CDR3 has 15 amino acids. CDR1 and CDR2 (germline): SGHRS, YFSETQ. The V segment lost 1 base and the J segment 2 bases; nucleotides outside the gene matches: 6. The CDR3 is CASSLRGSAPYEQYF. For the CDR3, the DNA is TGCGCCAGCAGCTTGCGCGGGAGCGCACCCTACGAGCAGTACTTC.

The rearrangement uses TRBV5-1 and TRBJ2-5; a weak D match, TRBD1 (6 bases). The CDR3 has 15 residues. The V and J ends lost 0 bases and 4 bases respectively, with 13 bases between them. Germline CDR1 reads SGHRS; CDR2 reads YFSETQ. CDR3 nucleotides: TGCGCCAGCAGCTTGGAAGGCAGGGGACGAGAGACCCAGTACTTC. Its translation: CASSLEGRGRETQYF.

The rearrangement joins TRBV7-6 to TRBJ2-3; D not certain. Germline V CDR1 and CDR2: SGHVS, FNYEAQ. CDR3 length: 13 amino acids. Trimming removed 5 bases from V and 4 bases from J, with 10 bases in between. The CDR3 sequence is CASSVDISDTQYF. The DNA of the CDR3 is TGTGCCAGCAGCGTAGACATATCAGATACGCAGTATTTT. Using reference TRBV7-6 and TRBJ2-3 for the parts outside the CDR3, the full variable domain is GAGVSQSPRYKVTKRGQDVALRCDPISGHVSLYWYRQALGQGPEFLTYFNYEAQQDKSGLPNDRFSAERPEGSISTLTIQRTEQRDSAMYRCASSVDISDTQYFGPGTRLTVL.